The 22 T cell receptor beta chains below all came from one sample that was sequenced in a study of cytomegalovirus exposure and HLA in healthy donors. 60 Vbeta and 13 Jbeta primers were used in PCR. Profiling relied on immunoSEQ multiplex PCR, and the TCRdb table lists in-frame clones only, not all of them. The repertoire consists of about 140,000 clones, with about three fifths occurring once and the leading ten covering around 1.8%. Sequences were obtained from PBMCs. The receptors stem from a male donor in good health and CMV-seronegative.

The genes are TRBV5-8 and TRBJ1-2, with D perhaps matching TRBD1 (5 bases). This CDR3 comprises 13 residues. V lost 3 bases, J lost 8 bases, and 14 bases lay in between. Germline V gene sequence: CDR1 SGHTS, CDR2 YDEGEE. The CDR3 region has the DNA TGTGCCAGCAGCTGGGCCTCAGGGCTCGGCTACACCTTC. It encodes CASSWASGLGYTF. Full variable domain (remainder filled in from reference TRBV5-8 and TRBJ1-2): EAGVTQSPTHLIKTRGQQATLRCSPISGHTSVYWYQQALGLGLQFLLWYDEGEERNRGNFPPRFSGRQFPNYSSELNVNALELEDSALYLCASSWASGLGYTFGSGTRLTVV.

This chain connects TRBV5-1 to TRBJ1-3, with 10 nucleotides matching TRBD1. The J segment lost 4 bases and the V segment lost 0 bases, leaving 7 bases of the junction unmatched. Germline V gene data show CDR1 as SGHRS and CDR2 as YFSETQ. CDR3 length: 17 residues. The CDR3 sequence is CASSLAGGQGTGNTIYF. The CDR3 DNA reads as TGCGCCAGCAGCTTGGCCGGGGGACAGGGGACCGGAAACACCATATATTTT. The variable domain in full, with the rest retrieved from reference TRBV5-1 and TRBJ1-3, is KAGVTQTPRYLIKTRGQQVTLSCSPISGHRSVSWYQQTPGQGLQFLFEYFSETQRNKGNFPGRFSGRQFSNSRSEMNVSTLELGDSALYLCASSLAGGQGTGNTIYFGEGSWLTVV.

The CDR3 here is CASSRPGLAGGYTGELFF. DNA of the CDR3: TGTGCCAGCAGCAGACCCGGACTAGCGGGGGGGTATACCGGGGAGCTGTTTTTT. The rearrangement links TRBV2 to TRBJ2-2; 15 bases match TRBD2. From germline, CDR1 is SNHLY and CDR2 FYNNEI. CDR3 length: 18 amino acids. V gave up 6 bases and J gave up 5 bases; unmatched junction bases: 10.

This sequence joins TRBV7-6 and TRBJ2-1; D is possibly TRBD2 (5 bases). The CDR3 is made up of 14 amino acids. The germline V gene has CDR1 SGHVS and CDR2 FNYEAQ. The ends were cut back, 8 bases at V and 7 bases at J, with 18 bases in the middle. CDR3 in amino acids: CASGPLAAENEQFF. For the CDR3, the DNA is TGTGCCAGCGGACCCCTAGCCGCTGAGAATGAGCAGTTCTTC. Complete variable domain (other parts from reference TRBV7-6 and TRBJ2-1): GAGVSQSPRYKVTKRGQDVALRCDPISGHVSLYWYRQALGQGPEFLTYFNYEAQQDKSGLPNDRFSAERPEGSISTLTIQRTEQRDSAMYRCASGPLAAENEQFFGPGTRLTVL.

A few counts support this clone. The chain recombines TRBV23-1 with TRBJ1-2; a weak D match, TRBD1 (5 bases). TRBV23-1 is given ORF status, its function remaining uncertain. The CDR3 sequence is 14 residues long. Trimming stripped 4 bases from V and 1 base from J, with 10 bases between. The CDR3 loop reads CASSPQGSNYGYTF. As DNA, the CDR3 is TGCGCCAGCAGTCCCCAGGGCAGTAACTATGGCTACACCTTC.

The rearrangement joins TRBV19 to TRBJ1-6; tentatively, D is TRBD1 (5 bases). Germline values: CDR1 LNHDA, CDR2 SQIVND (reference sequence). The CDR3 extends over 14 amino acids. V lost 3 bases and J 10 bases, leaving 13 bases between the germline ends. CDR3 in amino acids: CASSMSQGTSPLHF. The CDR3 DNA follows: TGTGCCAGTAGTATGAGTCAGGGTACATCACCCCTCCACTTT.

The genes are TRBV9 and TRBJ2-7; 9 nucleotides agree with TRBD2. The CDR3 runs 14 residues. From germline, CDR1 is SGDLS and CDR2 YYNGEE. V lost 0 bases, J lost 5 bases, and 3 bases stayed unmatched. CDR3 in DNA: TGTGCCAGCAGCGTAGGGACTAGCGCGAACGAGCAGTACTTC. It yields the protein CASSVGTSANEQYF.

V is TRBV28 and J is TRBJ2-1; a possible D gene is TRBD1 (6 bases). Trimming cost V 2 bases and J 6 bases, with 23 bases left between them. Per the germline V gene, CDR1 is MDHEN and CDR2 is SYDVKM. The CDR3 runs 18 residues. CDR3 nucleotides: TGTGCCAGCAGTTTACTAAATTTCCGGACAGCCCAGAGCAATGAGCAGTTCTTC. This codes for CASSLLNFRTAQSNEQFF.

This clone has a handful of counts. This chain links TRBV9 with TRBJ2-3, with 11 bases that match TRBD2. The CDR3 consists of 16 residues. The V and J ends lost 3 bases and 2 bases, in that order; junction bases with no gene match: 5. CDR1 is SGDLS, CDR2 YYNGEE, per germline. The CDR3 reads CASSALAGEATDTQYF. DNA for the CDR3: TGTGCCAGCAGCGCACTAGCGGGGGAGGCCACAGATACGCAGTATTTT.

This clone turned up a few times. The V and J genes are TRBV7-3 and TRBJ2-5; D possibly corresponds to TRBD1 (5 bases). This CDR3 contains 13 residues. From germline, CDR1 is SGHTA and CDR2 FQGTGA. V lost 7 bases and J 5 bases, leaving 14 bases between the germline ends. The CDR3 is CASNRVAGETQYF. As DNA, the CDR3 is TGTGCCAGCAACAGAGTGGCAGGGGAGACCCAGTACTTC. Using reference TRBV7-3 and TRBJ2-5 for the parts outside the CDR3, the full variable domain is GAGVSQTPSNKVTEKGKYVELRCDPISGHTALYWYRQSLGQGPEFLIYFQGTGAADDSGLPNDRFFAVRPEGSVSTLKIQRTERGDSAVYLCASNRVAGETQYFGPGTRLLVL.

The chain is built from TRBV5-6 and TRBJ2-5; a possible D gene is TRBD1 (6 bases). The V gene lost 2 bases and the J gene lost 0 bases, with 8 bases spanning the gap. Per germline, CDR1 SGHDT and CDR2 YYEEEE. CDR3 size: 14 residues. The CDR3 spells CASSLTGHQETQYF. The CDR3 region has the DNA TGTGCCAGCAGCTTAACAGGGCACCAAGAGACCCAGTACTTC.

The chain recombines TRBV11-2 with TRBJ1-2; D not resolved. V was shortened by 0 bases and J by 5 bases, with 16 bases between the two germline ends. The CDR3 length is 16 residues. Germline CDR1 is SGHAT and CDR2 is FQNNGV. CDR3 nucleotides: TGTGCCAGCAGCTTAGATGGGAGGGTGGTTCCGTATGGCTACACCTTC. Translated: CASSLDGRVVPYGYTF.

The chain employs TRBV6-1 and TRBJ1-1, with 7 bases identical to TRBD1. CDR3 length equals 12 residues. Germline trimming cut 5 bases from V and 8 bases from J; bases unmatched to any gene: 5. Looked up from germline, CDR1 is MNHNS and CDR2 is SASEGT. As DNA, the CDR3 is TGTGCCAGCAGTACCGGACAGGAAGAAGCTTTCTTT. Protein: CASSTGQEEAFF.

Concerning this clone itself: Just one base apart from a much larger clone, this may be a read error. The V and J genes are TRBV25-1 and TRBJ1-1; weak D call: TRBD1 (6 bases). Germline V lookup: CDR1 MGHDK, CDR2 SYGVNS. The length of the CDR3 is 11 residues. The ends were cut back, 6 bases at V and 5 bases at J, with 7 bases in the middle. CDR3 region: CASRRGTEAFF. CDR3 DNA sequence: TGTGCCAGCAGGAGGGGGACTGAAGCTTTCTTT.

This clone came up a few times. The chain employs TRBV7-9 and TRBJ1-1; 9 bases are shared with TRBD1. This CDR3 is 15 amino acids long. Trimming at V came to 4 bases and at J to 4 bases, leaving 7 bases not matched to a gene. The germline V gene encodes CDR1 SEHNR and CDR2 FQNEAQ (reference sequence). The CDR3 loop reads CASSSRDRESTEAFF. Here the CDR3 DNA reads TGTGCCAGCAGCTCCCGGGACAGGGAGAGCACTGAAGCTTTCTTT. Variable domain in full (rest from reference TRBV7-9 and TRBJ1-1): DTGVSQNPRHKITKRGQNVTFRCDPISEHNRLYWYRQTLGQGPEFLTYFQNEAQLEKSRLLSDRFSAERPKGSFSTLEIQRTEQGDSAMYLCASSSRDRESTEAFFGQGTRLTVV.

This sequence joins TRBV6-1 and TRBJ2-7; 9 nucleotides line up with TRBD1. The germline gives CDR1 MNHNS, CDR2 SASEGT. The CDR3 contains 16 residues. The ends lost 4 bases at V and 4 bases at J; junction bases unmatched: 11. CDR3 loop: CASSATWDRVFYEQYF. CDR3 sequence (DNA): TGTGCCAGCAGTGCAACCTGGGACAGGGTGTTTTACGAGCAGTACTTC.

The chain has TRBV7-3 and TRBJ1-6; TRBD1 matches at 7 bases. V was clipped by 4 bases and J by 8 bases; unmatched bases: 5. Germline V gives CDR1 SGHTA, CDR2 FQGTGA. This CDR3 is built from 14 residues. The CDR3 loop reads CASSSGQRDSPLHF. CDR3 in DNA: TGTGCCAGCAGCTCGGGACAGCGGGATTCACCCCTCCACTTT.

This chain links TRBV7-9 with TRBJ2-7; D possibly corresponds to TRBD1 (6 bases). The CDR3 sequence is 13 residues long. In germline, CDR1 is SEHNR, CDR2 FQNEAQ (reference sequence). V shed 1 base and J shed 4 bases, with 8 bases lying between them. This CDR3 is CASSLGGLYEQYF. The CDR3 nucleotides are TGTGCCAGCAGCTTAGGGGGGCTGTACGAGCAGTACTTC.

This clone was detected a few times. The V gene is TRBV7-9, the J gene TRBJ2-1, with TRBD2 matching over 13 bases. Germline V CDR1 and CDR2: SEHNR, FQNEAQ (reference sequence). The J segment lost 6 bases and the V segment lost 5 bases, leaving 4 bases of the junction unmatched. CDR3 length: 15 amino acids. The CDR3 sequence: CASSPGLAGANEQFF. The CDR3 coding sequence is TGTGCCAGCAGCCCCGGACTAGCGGGGGCCAATGAGCAGTTCTTC.

Only a few counts were recorded for this clone. The chain combines TRBV27 with TRBJ1-1; tentative D call: TRBD1 (6 bases). Germline CDR1 and CDR2: MNHEY and SMNVEV (reference sequence). Deletions cut 4 bases from V and 6 bases from J, with 24 bases between. CDR3 length: 17 amino acids. The DNA for the CDR3 is TGTGCCAGCAGTTCAGCCTCCCCCTACAGGGAGGGGTCTGAAGCTTTCTTT. Protein product: CASSSASPYREGSEAFF.

The V call is TRBV10-1, the J call TRBJ2-3; TRBD1 matches at 8 bases. Germline CDR1 is WNHNN and CDR2 is SYGVQD (reference sequence). Trimming at V came to 6 bases and at J to 3 bases, leaving 5 bases not matched to a gene. The length of the CDR3 is 14 residues. CDR3 in DNA: TGCGCCAGCAGCACTTACAGGGGGACAGATACGCAGTATTTT. Its protein is CASSTYRGTDTQYF.

The chain carries TRBV7-9 and TRBJ2-6; D not certain. The CDR3 has 16 amino acids. In germline, CDR1 is SEHNR, CDR2 FQNEAQ (reference sequence). V lost 5 bases and J lost 0, with 11 bases in between. The DNA for the CDR3 is TGTGCCAGCAGCCAGGAACGGTTCTCTGGGGCCAACGTCCTGACTTTC. Encoded protein: CASSQERFSGANVLTF.